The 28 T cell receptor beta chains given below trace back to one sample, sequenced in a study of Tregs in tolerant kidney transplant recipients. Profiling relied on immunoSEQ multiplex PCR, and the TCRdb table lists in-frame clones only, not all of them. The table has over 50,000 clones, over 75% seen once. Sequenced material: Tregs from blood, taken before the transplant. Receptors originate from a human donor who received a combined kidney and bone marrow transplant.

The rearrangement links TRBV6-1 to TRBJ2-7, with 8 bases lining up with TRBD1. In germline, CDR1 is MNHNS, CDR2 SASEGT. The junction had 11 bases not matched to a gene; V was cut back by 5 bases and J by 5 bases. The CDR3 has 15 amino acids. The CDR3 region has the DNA TGTGCCAGCAGTTTTACTCAGGGGGCCTTCGACGAGCAGTACTTC. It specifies CASSFTQGAFDEQYF.

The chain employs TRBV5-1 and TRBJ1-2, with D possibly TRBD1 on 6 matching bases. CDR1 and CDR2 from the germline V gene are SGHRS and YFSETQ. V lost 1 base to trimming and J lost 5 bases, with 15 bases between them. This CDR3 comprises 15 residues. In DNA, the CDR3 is TGCGCCAGCAGCTTGTCAGGGGAACTGCTTTATGGCTACACCTTC. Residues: CASSLSGELLYGYTF.

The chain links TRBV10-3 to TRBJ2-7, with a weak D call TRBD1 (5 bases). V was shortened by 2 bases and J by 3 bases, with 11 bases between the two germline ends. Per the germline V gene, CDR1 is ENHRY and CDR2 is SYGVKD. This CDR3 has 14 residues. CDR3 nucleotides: TGTGCCATCAGTGAGAGGGGTCAATACTACGAGCAGTACTTC. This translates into CAISERGQYYEQYF.

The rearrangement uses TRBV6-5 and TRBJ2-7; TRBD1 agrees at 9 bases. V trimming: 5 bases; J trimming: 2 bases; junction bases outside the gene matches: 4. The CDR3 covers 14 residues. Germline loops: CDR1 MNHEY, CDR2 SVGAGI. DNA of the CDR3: TGTGCCAGCAGTGACAGACAGGGGGCCTACGAGCAGTACTTC. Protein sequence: CASSDRQGAYEQYF.

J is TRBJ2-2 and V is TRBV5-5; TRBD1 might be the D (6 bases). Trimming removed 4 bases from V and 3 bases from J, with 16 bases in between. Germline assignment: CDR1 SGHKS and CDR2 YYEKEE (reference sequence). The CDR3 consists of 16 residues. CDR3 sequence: CASSRGQIKDTGELFF. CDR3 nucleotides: TGTGCCAGCAGCCGTGGACAGATCAAAGACACCGGGGAGCTGTTTTTT.

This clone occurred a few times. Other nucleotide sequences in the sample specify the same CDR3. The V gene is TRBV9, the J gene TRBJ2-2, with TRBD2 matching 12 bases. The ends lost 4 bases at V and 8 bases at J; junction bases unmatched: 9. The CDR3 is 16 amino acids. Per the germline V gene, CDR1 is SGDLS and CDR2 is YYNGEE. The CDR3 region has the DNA TGTGCCAGCAGCACGCCCGGACTAGCGGGGCGGGGGGAGCTGTTTTTT. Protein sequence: CASSTPGLAGRGELFF. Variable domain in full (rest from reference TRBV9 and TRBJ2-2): DSGVTQTPKHLITATGQRVTLRCSPRSGDLSVYWYQQSLDQGLQFLIQYYNGEERAKGNILERFSAQQFPDLHSELNLSSLELGDSALYFCASSTPGLAGRGELFFGEGSRLTVL.

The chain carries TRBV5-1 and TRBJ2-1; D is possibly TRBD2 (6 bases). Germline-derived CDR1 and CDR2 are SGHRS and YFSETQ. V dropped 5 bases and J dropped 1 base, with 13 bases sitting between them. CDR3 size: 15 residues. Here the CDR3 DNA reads TGCGCCAGCAGGATTAGTGGGACTTCCTACAATGAGCAGTTCTTC. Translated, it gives CASRISGTSYNEQFF.

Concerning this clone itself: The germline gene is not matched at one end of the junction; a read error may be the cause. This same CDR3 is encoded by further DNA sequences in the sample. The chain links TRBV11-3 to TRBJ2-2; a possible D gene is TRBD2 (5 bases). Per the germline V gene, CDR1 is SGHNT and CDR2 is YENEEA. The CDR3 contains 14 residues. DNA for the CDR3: TGTGCCAGCAGCCCTTCTGGGTACACCGGGGAGCTGTTCTTT. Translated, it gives CASSPSGYTGELFF.

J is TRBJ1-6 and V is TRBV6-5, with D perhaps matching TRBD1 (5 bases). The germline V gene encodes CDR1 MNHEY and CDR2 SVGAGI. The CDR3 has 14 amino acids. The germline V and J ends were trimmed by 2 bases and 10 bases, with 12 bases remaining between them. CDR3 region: CASSYGQGDSPLHF. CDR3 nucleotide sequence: TGTGCCAGCAGTTACGGGCAGGGCGACTCACCCCTCCACTTT.

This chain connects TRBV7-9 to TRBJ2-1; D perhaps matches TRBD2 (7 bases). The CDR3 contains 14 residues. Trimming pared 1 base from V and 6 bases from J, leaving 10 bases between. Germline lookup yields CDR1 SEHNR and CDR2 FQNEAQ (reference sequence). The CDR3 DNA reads TGTGCCAGCAGCTTAGGGCGGGGGCCCAATGAGCAGTTCTTC. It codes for CASSLGRGPNEQFF.

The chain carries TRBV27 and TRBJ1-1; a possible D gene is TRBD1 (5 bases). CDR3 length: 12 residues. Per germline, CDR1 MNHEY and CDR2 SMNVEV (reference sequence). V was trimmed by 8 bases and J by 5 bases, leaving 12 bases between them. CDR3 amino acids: CASGRGGTEAFF. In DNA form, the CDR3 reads TGTGCCAGCGGGCGGGGGGGGACTGAAGCTTTCTTT.

DNA for the CDR3: TGTGCCATCACGGACAGGGTCAACGAGCAGTACTTC. This codes for CAITDRVNEQYF. The V gene is TRBV10-3, the J gene TRBJ2-7; 8 nucleotides line up with TRBD1. V shed 7 bases and J 5 bases; nucleotides not matched to a gene: 4. Germline V gene lookup returns CDR1 ENHRY and CDR2 SYGVKD. CDR3 size: 12 residues.

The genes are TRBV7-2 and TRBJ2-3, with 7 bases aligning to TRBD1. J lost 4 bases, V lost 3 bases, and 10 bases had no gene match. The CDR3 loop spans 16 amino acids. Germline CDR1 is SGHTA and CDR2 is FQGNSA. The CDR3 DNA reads TGTGCCAGCAGCTTGGCCGGGACAGCTGGGGCAGATACGCAGTATTTT. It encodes CASSLAGTAGADTQYF. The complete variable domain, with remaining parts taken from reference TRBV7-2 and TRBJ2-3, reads GAGVSQSPSNKVTEKGKDVELRCDPISGHTALYWYRQSLGQGLEFLIYFQGNSAPDKSGLPSDRFSAERTGGSVSTLTIQRTQQEDSAVYLCASSLAGTAGADTQYFGPGTRLTVL.

The CDR3 DNA sequence: TGTGCCAGCAGCTCCCCCCGGGACTATACCTACGAGCAGTACTTC. Amino acids: CASSSPRDYTYEQYF. The chain is built from TRBV7-2 and TRBJ2-5; 7 nucleotides match TRBD2. With the DNA end fitting TRBJ2-7 better, the J assignment may be wrong. CDR1 and CDR2 from the germline V gene are SGHTA and FQGNSA. The CDR3 sequence is 15 residues long.

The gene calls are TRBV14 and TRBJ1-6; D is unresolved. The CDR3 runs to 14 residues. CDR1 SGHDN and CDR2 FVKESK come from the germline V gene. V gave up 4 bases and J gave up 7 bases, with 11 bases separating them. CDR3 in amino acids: CASSLRVGNSPLHF. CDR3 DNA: TGTGCCAGCAGCCTGAGGGTGGGGAATTCACCCCTCCACTTT.

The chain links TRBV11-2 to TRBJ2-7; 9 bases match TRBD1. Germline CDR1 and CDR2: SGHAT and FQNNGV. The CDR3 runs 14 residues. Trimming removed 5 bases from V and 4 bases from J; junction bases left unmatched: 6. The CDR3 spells CASSQGTGSYEQYF. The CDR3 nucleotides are TGTGCCAGCAGCCAAGGGACAGGGAGTTACGAGCAGTACTTC.

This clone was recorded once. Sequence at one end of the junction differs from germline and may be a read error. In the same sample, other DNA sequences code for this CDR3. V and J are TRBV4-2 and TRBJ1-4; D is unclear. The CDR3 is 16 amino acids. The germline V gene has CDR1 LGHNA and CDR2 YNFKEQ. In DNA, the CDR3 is TGTGCCAGCAGCCAAGGGGATGCGCACCGGGGTGAAAAACTGTTCTTT. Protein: CASSQGDAHRGEKLFF.

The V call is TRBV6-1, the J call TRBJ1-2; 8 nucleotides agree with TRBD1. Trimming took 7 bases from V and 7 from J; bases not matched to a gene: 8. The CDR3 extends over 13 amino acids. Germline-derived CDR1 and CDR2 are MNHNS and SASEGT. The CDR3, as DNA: TGTGCCAGCATCTTCCAGGGGGCGGGTGGCTACACCTTC. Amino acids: CASIFQGAGGYTF.

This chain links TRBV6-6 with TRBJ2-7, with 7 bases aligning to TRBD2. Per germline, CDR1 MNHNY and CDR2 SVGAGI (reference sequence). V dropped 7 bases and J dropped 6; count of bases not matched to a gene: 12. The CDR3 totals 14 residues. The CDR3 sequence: CASTPPGGPFEQYF. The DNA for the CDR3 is TGTGCCAGCACCCCCCCGGGAGGCCCCTTCGAGCAGTACTTC.

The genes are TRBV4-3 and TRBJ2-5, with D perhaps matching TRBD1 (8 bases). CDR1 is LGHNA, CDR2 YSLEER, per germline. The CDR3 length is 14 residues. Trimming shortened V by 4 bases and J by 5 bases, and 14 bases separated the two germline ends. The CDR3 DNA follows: TGCGCCAGCAGCCGTGACAGGGGAGGGGAGACCCAGTACTTC. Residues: CASSRDRGGETQYF.

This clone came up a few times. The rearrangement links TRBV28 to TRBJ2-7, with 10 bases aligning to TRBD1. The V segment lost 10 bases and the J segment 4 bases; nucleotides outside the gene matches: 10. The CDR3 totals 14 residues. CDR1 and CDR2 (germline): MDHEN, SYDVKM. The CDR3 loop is CATLTRQGAYEQYF. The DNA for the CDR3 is TGTGCCACCTTAACCAGACAGGGGGCTTACGAGCAGTACTTC.

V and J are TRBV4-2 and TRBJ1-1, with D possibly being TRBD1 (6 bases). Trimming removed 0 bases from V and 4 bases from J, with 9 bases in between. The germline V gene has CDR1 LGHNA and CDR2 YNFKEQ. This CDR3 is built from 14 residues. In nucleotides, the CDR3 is TGTGCCAGCAGCCAAGAGGACAGCCCCACTGAAGCTTTCTTT. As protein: CASSQEDSPTEAFF.

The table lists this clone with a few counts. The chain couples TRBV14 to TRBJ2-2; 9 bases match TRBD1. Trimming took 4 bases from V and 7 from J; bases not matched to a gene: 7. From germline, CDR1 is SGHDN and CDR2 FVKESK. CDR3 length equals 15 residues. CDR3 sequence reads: CASSPRDRESGELFF. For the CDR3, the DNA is TGTGCCAGCAGCCCACGGGACAGGGAAAGCGGGGAGCTGTTTTTT.

This CDR3 is CASSPRGAGARQFF. In DNA, the CDR3 is TGTGCCAGCAGCCCTAGAGGGGCAGGGGCAAGGCAGTTCTTC. The chain carries TRBV7-2 and TRBJ2-1, with a possible D match to TRBD1 (6 bases). Germline lookup yields CDR1 SGHTA and CDR2 FQGNSA. This CDR3 region has 14 residues. Trimming took 5 bases from V and 12 from J, leaving 20 bases between them.

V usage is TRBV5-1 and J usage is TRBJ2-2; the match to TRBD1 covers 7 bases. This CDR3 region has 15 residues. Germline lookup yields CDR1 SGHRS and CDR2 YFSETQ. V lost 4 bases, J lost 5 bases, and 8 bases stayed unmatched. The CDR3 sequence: CASSHGTELTGELFF. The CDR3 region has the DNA TGCGCCAGCAGCCACGGGACAGAATTAACCGGGGAGCTGTTTTTT.

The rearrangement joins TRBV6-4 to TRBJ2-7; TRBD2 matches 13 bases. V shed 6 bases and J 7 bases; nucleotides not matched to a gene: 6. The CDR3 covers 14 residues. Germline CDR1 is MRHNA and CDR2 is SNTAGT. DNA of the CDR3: TGTGCCAGCAGACGGACTAGCGGGAGTTGGGAGCAGTACTTC. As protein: CASRRTSGSWEQYF.

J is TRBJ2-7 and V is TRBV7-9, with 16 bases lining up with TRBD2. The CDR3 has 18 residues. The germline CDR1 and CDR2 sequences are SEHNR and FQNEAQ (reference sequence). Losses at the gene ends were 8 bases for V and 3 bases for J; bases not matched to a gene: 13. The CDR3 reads CASLSGTSGRASLYEQYF. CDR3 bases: TGTGCCAGCCTAAGCGGGACTAGCGGGAGGGCCTCCCTCTACGAGCAGTACTTC.

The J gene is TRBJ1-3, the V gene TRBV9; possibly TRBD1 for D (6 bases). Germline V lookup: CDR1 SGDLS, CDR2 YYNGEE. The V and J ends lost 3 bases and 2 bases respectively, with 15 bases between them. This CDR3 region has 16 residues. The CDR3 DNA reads TGTGCCAGCAGCGCAACCCCAAACAGGGCTGGAAACACCATATATTTT. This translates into CASSATPNRAGNTIYF.